Sequencing of this TCR beta chain was carried out in a study of T cells in localized non-small cell lung cancer. Sequencing was performed with immunoSEQ multiplex PCR; in TCRdb, only in-frame clones are kept and a portion is missing. Of 25,000 to 35,000 clones in the sample, about 90% were seen once. CDR1 and CDR2 from the germline V gene are LNHNV and YYDKDF (reference sequence). The CDR3 totals 15 residues. V lost 2 bases and J 3 bases, leaving 13 bases between the germline ends. The source material was peripheral blood, sampled before any cancer treatment. The clonotype was recovered from a female donor of 60 years or more with stage I lung adenocarcinoma. The chain couples TRBV15 to TRBJ1-1; no definite D call. The CDR3 coding sequence is TGTGCCACCAGCAGAATAGGTGTTTCCGACACTGAAGCTTTCTTT. Residues: CATSRIGVSDTEAFF.